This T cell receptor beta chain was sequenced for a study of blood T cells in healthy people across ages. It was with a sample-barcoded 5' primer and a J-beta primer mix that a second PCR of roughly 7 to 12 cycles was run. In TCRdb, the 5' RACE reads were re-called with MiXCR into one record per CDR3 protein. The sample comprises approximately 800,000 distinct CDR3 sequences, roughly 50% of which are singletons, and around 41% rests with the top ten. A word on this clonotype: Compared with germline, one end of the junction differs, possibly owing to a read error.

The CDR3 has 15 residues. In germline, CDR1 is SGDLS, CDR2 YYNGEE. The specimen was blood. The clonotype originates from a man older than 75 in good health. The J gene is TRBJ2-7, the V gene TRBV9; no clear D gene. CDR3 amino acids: CAGSVGKGWVHEQYF. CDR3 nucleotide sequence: TGTGCCGGCAGCGTAGGAAAGGGTTGGGTCCACGAGCAGTACTTC.